These 16 T cell receptor beta chains came from one sample sequenced in a study of shared clonotypes between healthy human individuals. The data were produced by immunoSEQ multiplex PCR, yet TCRdb's version contains in-frame clones alone and is incomplete. The repertoire holds roughly 2.1 million clones, with about 92% as singletons. Cells designated naive CD8 were CD45RO-negative and were positively selected for CCR7, with terminally differentiated effector memory CD45RA+ cells excluded. Sequencing was carried out using naive CD8+ T cells from PBMCs. The receptors here all came from a man younger than 35 in good health. Some clones in this sample may be carry-over from other donors' samples.

The J gene is TRBJ2-7, the V gene TRBV6-5; 7 bases align to TRBD1. Per germline, CDR1 MNHEY and CDR2 SVGAGI. The CDR3 has 14 residues. The V and J ends lost 5 bases and 3 bases, in that order; junction bases with no gene match: 7. The CDR3, as DNA: TGTGCCAGCAGTGGAACAGGGGACCACTACGAGCAGTACTTC. Its translation: CASSGTGDHYEQYF.

The chain combines TRBV29-1 with TRBJ2-3; 12 bases align to TRBD2. This CDR3 comprises 17 residues. Trimming cost V 5 bases and J 4 bases; bases outside gene matches: 13. The germline CDR1 and CDR2 sequences are SQVTM and ANQGSEA. This chain's CDR3 is CSVRLAGVSRASDTQYF. CDR3 sequence (DNA): TGCAGCGTTAGACTAGCGGGAGTTTCTCGGGCATCAGATACGCAGTATTTT.

The chain uses TRBV5-5 and TRBJ2-5, with 9 bases lining up with TRBD1. Per the germline V gene, CDR1 is SGHKS and CDR2 is YYEKEE (reference sequence). The V gene end was trimmed by 3 bases and the J gene end by 5 bases; junction bases not matched to a gene: 5. This CDR3 contains 14 residues. CDR3 sequence reads: CASSSGQGGETQYF. CDR3 DNA: TGTGCCAGCAGCTCGGGACAGGGAGGGGAGACCCAGTACTTC.

The chain carries TRBV4-3 and TRBJ2-7, with a tentative D call TRBD1 (6 bases). V lost 4 bases to trimming and J lost 5 bases, with 18 bases between them. Looked up from germline, CDR1 is LGHNA and CDR2 is YSLEER. The CDR3 has 15 amino acids. CDR3 loop: CASSRGTQGRNEQYF. The CDR3 bases are TGCGCCAGCAGCCGGGGGACCCAGGGGCGAAACGAGCAGTACTTC.

This sequence joins TRBV29-1 and TRBJ2-1; weak D call: TRBD1 (5 bases). This CDR3 region has 17 residues. Germline CDR1 reads SQVTM; CDR2 reads ANQGSEA. With 0 bases removed from V and 2 bases from J, the gap between germline ends came to 17 bases. The CDR3 nucleotides read TGCAGCGTTGAAGATAGTTCAGCAGGGATCGCCTACAATGAGCAGTTCTTC. This gives the protein CSVEDSSAGIAYNEQFF.

As concerns this clone: Other DNA sequences of this sample code for an identical CDR3. This rearrangement joins TRBV20-1 to TRBJ2-7; D may match TRBD1 or TRBD2 (5 bases each). CDR1 DFQATT and CDR2 SNEGSKA come from the germline V gene (reference sequence). This CDR3 comprises 11 residues. Trimming shortened V by 5 bases and J by 4 bases, and 9 bases separated the two germline ends. This CDR3 is CSARWGYEQYF. Written as DNA, the CDR3 is TGCAGTGCTCGGTGGGGGTACGAGCAGTACTTC.

This sequence joins TRBV28 and TRBJ1-1, with D uncertain. CDR1 is MDHEN, CDR2 SYDVKM, per germline. CDR3 length: 13 residues. The V and J ends lost 2 bases and 8 bases respectively, with 12 bases between them. DNA of the CDR3: TGTGCCAGCAGTTTACCTATACTCAACGAAGCTTTCTTT. This codes for CASSLPILNEAFF.

The V call is TRBV27, the J call TRBJ1-2; no clear D gene. The CDR3 length is 9 residues. The V gene's germline CDR1 is MNHEY and CDR2 SMNVEV (reference sequence). Trimming removed 4 bases from V and 14 bases from J, with 8 bases in between. This CDR3 reads CASSCRRTF. The CDR3 DNA follows: TGTGCCAGCAGTTGCAGAAGGACCTTC.

This clone showed up just once. Different DNA sequences within this sample yield the same CDR3. The chain employs TRBV10-1 and TRBJ2-1, with 12 bases fitting TRBD2. The junction had 0 bases not matched to a gene; V was cut back by 2 bases and J by 7 bases. Germline V gives CDR1 WNHNN, CDR2 SYGVQD (reference sequence). This CDR3 is 14 amino acids long. The CDR3 spells CASSEGTSGNEQFF. Written as DNA, the CDR3 is TGCGCCAGCAGTGAGGGGACTAGCGGGAATGAGCAGTTCTTC.

The chain recombines TRBV10-3 with TRBJ1-1; D is possibly TRBD1 (5 bases). Germline CDR1 reads ENHRY; CDR2 reads SYGVKD. The CDR3 has 15 residues. Trimming stripped 0 bases from V and 1 base from J, with 9 bases between. Written as DNA, the CDR3 is TGTGCCATCAGTGAGTCGCAGGGAGAGAACACTGAAGCTTTCTTT. It specifies CAISESQGENTEAFF.

The chain combines TRBV5-5 with TRBJ2-2, with 8 nucleotides matching TRBD1. The CDR3 spans 16 residues. Germline-derived CDR1 and CDR2 are SGHKS and YYEKEE (reference sequence). Trimming took 1 base from V and 1 from J; bases not matched to a gene: 3. This CDR3 reads CASSLSGTGNTGELFF. CDR3 bases: TGTGCCAGCAGCTTGTCTGGGACAGGGAACACCGGGGAGCTGTTTTTT.

This clone was seen only once. V is TRBV5-1 and J is TRBJ2-1; 12 bases fit TRBD2. Trimming took 6 bases from V and 6 from J; bases not matched to a gene: 7. The length of the CDR3 is 15 residues. Looked up from germline, CDR1 is SGHRS and CDR2 is YFSETQ. The CDR3 sequence is CASTLRLAGVNEQFF. CDR3 bases: TGCGCCAGCACCCTCAGACTAGCGGGAGTCAATGAGCAGTTCTTC.

This clone came up a few times. The J gene is TRBJ1-1, the V gene TRBV19; tentatively, D is TRBD1 (5 bases). Germline CDR1 reads LNHDA; CDR2 reads SQIVND (reference sequence). The CDR3 is 14 amino acids. The V and J ends lost 3 bases and 1 base respectively, with 9 bases between them. The CDR3 loop is CASSIRQQNTEAFF. DNA for the CDR3: TGTGCCAGTAGTATCCGACAGCAGAACACTGAAGCTTTCTTT.

The V call is TRBV5-5, the J call TRBJ2-7, with TRBD2 matching over 9 bases. CDR3 size: 18 residues. J gave up 7 bases and V 4 bases, and 21 bases lay outside the gene matches. CDR1 is SGHKS and CDR2 is YYEKEE in the germline V gene (reference sequence). CDR3 in DNA: TGTGCCAGCAGCCCAAACCTAAGGGCGACTAGCGGTACGGGTGAGCAGTACTTC. Its translation: CASSPNLRATSGTGEQYF.

The rearrangement joins TRBV7-8 to TRBJ2-7; D gene ambiguous. The V gene's germline CDR1 is SGHVS and CDR2 FQNEAQ. This CDR3 contains 15 residues. V was shortened by 5 bases and J by 0 bases, with 14 bases between the two germline ends. CDR3 amino acids: CASSAWGQSSYEQYF. For the CDR3, the DNA is TGTGCCAGCAGCGCCTGGGGTCAGAGCTCCTACGAGCAGTACTTC. The variable domain in full, completed from reference TRBV7-8 and TRBJ2-7, reads GAGVSQSPRYKVAKRGQDVALRCDPISGHVSLFWYQQALGQGPEFLTYFQNEAQLDKSGLPSDRFFAERPEGSVSTLKIQRTQQEDSAVYLCASSAWGQSSYEQYFGPGTRLTVT.

The J gene is TRBJ2-2, the V gene TRBV7-9; a possible D gene is TRBD1 (5 bases). Germline CDR1 is SEHNR and CDR2 is FQNEAQ (reference sequence). The CDR3 consists of 16 residues. The V end lost 5 bases, the J end lost 1 base, and 14 bases lay between the germline ends. CDR3 loop: CASSHPGQVNTGELFF. In nucleotides, the CDR3 is TGTGCCAGCAGCCACCCAGGACAAGTGAACACCGGGGAGCTGTTTTTT.